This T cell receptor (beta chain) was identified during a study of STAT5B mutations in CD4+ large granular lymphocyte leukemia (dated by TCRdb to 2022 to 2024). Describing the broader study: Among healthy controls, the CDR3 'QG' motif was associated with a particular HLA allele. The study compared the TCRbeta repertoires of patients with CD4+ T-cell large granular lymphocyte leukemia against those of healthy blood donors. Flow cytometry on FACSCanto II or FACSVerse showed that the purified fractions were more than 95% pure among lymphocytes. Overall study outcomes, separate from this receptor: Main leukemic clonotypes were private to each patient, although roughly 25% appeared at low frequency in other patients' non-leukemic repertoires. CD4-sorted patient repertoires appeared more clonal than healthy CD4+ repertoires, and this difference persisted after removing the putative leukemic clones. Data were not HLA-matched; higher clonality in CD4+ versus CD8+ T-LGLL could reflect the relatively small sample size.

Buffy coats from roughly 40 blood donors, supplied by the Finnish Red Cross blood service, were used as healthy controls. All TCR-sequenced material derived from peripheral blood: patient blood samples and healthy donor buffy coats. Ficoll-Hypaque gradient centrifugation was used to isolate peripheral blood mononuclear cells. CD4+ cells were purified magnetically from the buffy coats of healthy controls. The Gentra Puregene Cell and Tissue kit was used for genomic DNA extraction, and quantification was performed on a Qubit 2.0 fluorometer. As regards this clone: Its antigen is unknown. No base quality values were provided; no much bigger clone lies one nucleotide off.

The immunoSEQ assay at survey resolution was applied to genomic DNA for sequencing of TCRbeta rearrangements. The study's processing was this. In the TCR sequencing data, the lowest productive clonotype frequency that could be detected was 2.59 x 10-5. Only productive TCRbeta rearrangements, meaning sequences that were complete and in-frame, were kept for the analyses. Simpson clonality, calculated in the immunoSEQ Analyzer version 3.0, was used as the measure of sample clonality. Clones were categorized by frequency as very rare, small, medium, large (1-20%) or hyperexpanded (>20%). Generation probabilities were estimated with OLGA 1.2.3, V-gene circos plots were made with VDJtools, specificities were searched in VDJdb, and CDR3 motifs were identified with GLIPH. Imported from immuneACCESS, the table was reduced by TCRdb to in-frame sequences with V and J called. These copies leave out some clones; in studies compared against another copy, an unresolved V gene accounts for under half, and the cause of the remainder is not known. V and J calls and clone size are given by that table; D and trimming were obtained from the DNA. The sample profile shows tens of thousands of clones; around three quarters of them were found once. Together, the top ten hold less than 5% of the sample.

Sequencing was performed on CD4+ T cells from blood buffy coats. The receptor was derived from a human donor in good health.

The DNA sequence follows: TGTGCCAGCAGTGAGGGAGGCACTAACTATGGCTACACCTTC. Translated, this is CASSEGGTNYGYTF. Recombination joined TRBV2 with TRBJ1-2, with no confidently assigned D gene. Trimming takes 3 bases from V and 0 bases from J, and the germline ends sit 8 bases apart. Reading the germline V gene gives CDR1 SNHLY and CDR2 FYNNEI. The CDR3 holds 14 amino acids from the cysteine to the phenylalanine. The entry retains the CDR3 DNA only, 42 bases that are in frame from base 1.